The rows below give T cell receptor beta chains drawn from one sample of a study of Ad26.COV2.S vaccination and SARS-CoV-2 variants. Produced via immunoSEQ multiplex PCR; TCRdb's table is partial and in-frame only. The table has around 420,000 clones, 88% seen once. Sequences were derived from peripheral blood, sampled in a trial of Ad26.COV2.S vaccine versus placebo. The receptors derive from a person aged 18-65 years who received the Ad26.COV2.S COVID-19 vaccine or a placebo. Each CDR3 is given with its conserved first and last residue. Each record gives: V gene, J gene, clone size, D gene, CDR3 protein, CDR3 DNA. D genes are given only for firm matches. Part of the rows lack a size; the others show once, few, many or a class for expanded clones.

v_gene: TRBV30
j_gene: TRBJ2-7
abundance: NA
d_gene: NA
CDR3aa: CAWSGGTPPSEQYF
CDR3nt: TGTGCCTGGAGTGGTGGGACACCGCCCTCCGAGCAGTACTTC

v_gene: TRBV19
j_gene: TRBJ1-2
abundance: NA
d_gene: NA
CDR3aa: CASTTGRAGGYTF
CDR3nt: TGTGCCAGTACCACTGGAAGAGCGGGGGGCTACACCTTC

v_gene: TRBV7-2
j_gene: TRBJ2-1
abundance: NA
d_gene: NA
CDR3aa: CASSFQTGRLRYNEQFF
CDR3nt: TGTGCCAGCAGCTTTCAGACAGGGAGGTTACGATACAATGAGCAGTTCTTC

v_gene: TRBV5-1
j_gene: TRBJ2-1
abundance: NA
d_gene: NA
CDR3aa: CASSLGARGNEQFF
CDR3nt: TGCGCCAGCAGCTTGGGAGCGCGAGGCAATGAGCAGTTCTTC

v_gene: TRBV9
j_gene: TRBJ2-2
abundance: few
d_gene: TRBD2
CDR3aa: CASSRDPGGTGELFF
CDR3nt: TGTGCCAGCAGCCGAGACCCGGGAGGCACCGGGGAGCTGTTTTTT

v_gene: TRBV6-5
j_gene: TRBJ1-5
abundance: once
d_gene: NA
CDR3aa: CASSYRGRSNQPQHF
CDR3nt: TGTGCCAGCAGTTATAGGGGACGGAGCAATCAGCCCCAGCATTTT

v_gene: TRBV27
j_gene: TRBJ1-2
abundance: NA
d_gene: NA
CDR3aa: CASSLDGVGYTF
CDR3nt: TGTGCCAGCAGTTTAGACGGGGTTGGCTACACCTTC

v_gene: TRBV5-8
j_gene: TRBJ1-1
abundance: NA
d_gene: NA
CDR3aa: CASSGVFGNTEAFF
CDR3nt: TGTGCCAGCAGCGGCGTTTTCGGTAACACTGAAGCTTTCTTT

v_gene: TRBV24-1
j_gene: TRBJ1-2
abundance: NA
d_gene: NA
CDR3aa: CATSDHSQAYGYTF
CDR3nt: TGTGCCACCAGTGACCACAGTCAAGCCTATGGCTACACCTTC

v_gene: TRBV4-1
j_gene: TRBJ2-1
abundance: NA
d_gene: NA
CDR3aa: CASSQDGGNSYNEQFF
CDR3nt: TGCGCCAGCAGCCAAGATGGCGGGAACTCCTACAATGAGCAGTTCTTC

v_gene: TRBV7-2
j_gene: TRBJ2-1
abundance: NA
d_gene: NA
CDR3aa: CASSFLPGGDNEQFF
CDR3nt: TGTGCCAGCAGCTTCCTCCCAGGGGGGGACAATGAGCAGTTCTTC

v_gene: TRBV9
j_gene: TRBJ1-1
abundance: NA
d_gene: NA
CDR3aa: CASSVGARLTGYAEAFF
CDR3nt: TGTGCCAGCAGCGTAGGGGCTCGGCTGACGGGTTATGCTGAAGCTTTCTTT

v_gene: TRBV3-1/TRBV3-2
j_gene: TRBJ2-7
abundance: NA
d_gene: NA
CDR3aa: CASSPDWGSEQYF
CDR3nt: TGTGCCAGCAGCCCTGATTGGGGGAGCGAGCAGTACTTC

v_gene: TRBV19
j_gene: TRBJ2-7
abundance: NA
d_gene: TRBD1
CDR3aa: CASSIPGQGVHEQYF
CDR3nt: TGTGCCAGTAGTATACCCGGACAGGGCGTCCACGAGCAGTACTTC

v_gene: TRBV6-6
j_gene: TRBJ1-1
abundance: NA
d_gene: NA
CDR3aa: CASSYGGQNTEAFF
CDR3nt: TGTGCCAGCAGTTACGGGGGACAGAACACTGAAGCTTTCTTT

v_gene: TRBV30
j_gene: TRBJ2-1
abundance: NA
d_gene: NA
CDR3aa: CAWSGSVNEQFF
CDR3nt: TGTGCCTGGAGTGGTAGCGTCAATGAGCAGTTCTTC

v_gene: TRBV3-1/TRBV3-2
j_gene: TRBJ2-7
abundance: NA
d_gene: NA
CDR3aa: CASSQFQSYEQYF
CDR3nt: TGTGCCAGCAGCCAGTTCCAGTCCTACGAGCAGTACTTC

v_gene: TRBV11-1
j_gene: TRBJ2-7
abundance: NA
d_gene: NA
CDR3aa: CASSPSSAGPYEQYF
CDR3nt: TGTGCCAGCAGCCCCTCTTCGGCAGGACCATACGAGCAGTACTTC

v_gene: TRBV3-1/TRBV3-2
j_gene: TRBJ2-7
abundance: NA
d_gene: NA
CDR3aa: CASSRASEGSREQYF
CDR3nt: TGTGCCAGCAGCCGAGCCTCGGAGGGGTCCCGCGAGCAGTACTTC

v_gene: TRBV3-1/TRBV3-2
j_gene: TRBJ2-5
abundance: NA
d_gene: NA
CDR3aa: CASSQEIRGDAGETQYF
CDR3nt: TGTGCCAGCAGCCAAGAGATTCGCGGGGACGCCGGAGAGACCCAGTACTTC

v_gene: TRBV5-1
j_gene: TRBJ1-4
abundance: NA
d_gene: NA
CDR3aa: CASSAPRGDGQEKLFF
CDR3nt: TGCGCCAGCAGCGCCCCGAGGGGAGATGGGCAAGAAAAACTGTTTTTT

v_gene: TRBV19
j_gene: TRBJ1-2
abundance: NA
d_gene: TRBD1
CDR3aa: CASSIQGENYGYTF
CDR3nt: TGTGCCAGTAGTATCCAGGGGGAGAACTATGGCTACACCTTC

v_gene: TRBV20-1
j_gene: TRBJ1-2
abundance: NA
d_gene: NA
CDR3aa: CSARSHYGYTF
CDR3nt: TGCAGTGCTAGGTCCCACTATGGCTACACCTTC

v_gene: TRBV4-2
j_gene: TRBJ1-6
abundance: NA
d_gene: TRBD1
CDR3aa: CASSQEAGGGNSPLHF
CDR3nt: TGTGCCAGCAGCCAAGAGGCAGGGGGCGGGAATTCACCCCTCCACTTT

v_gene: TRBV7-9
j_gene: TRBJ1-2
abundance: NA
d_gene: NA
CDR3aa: CASSPDSSYGYTF
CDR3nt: TGTGCCAGCAGCCCGGATTCCTCATACGGCTACACCTTC

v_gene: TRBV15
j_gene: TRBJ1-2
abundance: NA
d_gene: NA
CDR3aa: CATSRDLGRSYGYTF
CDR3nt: TGTGCCACCAGCAGAGATCTGGGCAGGAGCTATGGCTACACCTTC

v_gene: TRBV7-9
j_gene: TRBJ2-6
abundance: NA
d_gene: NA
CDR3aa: CASSLGRISGANVLTF
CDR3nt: TGTGCCAGCAGCCTAGGGAGGATCTCAGGGGCCAACGTCCTGACTTTC

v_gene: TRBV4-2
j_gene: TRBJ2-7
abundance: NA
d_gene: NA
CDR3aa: CASSQDPAAGFEQYF
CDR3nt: TGTGCCAGCAGCCAAGATCCGGCAGCGGGTTTCGAGCAGTACTTC

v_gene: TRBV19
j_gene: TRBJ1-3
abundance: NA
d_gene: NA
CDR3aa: CATSWGGTGNTIYF
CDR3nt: TGTGCCACCTCCTGGGGCGGAACTGGAAACACCATATATTTT

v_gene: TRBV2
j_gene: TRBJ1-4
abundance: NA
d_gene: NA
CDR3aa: CASSERAATNEKLFF
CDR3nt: TGTGCCAGCAGTGAAAGGGCAGCAACTAATGAAAAACTGTTTTTT

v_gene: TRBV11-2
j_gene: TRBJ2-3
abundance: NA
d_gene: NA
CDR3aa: CASSFPLQDTQYF
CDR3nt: TGTGCCAGCAGCTTCCCGCTTCAGGATACGCAGTATTTT